A selection of T cell receptor beta chains follows, all from one sample in a study of T cell responses to AZD1222 COVID-19 vaccine. The method was immunoSEQ multiplex PCR; TCRdb's version includes in-frame clones alone and lacks a portion of them. The table has over 130,000 clones, 90% seen once. This material consisted of peripheral blood, taken 28 days after the second AZD1222 dose. These receptors were obtained from an adult who received the AZD1222 COVID-19 vaccine. Both conserved end residues are part of each CDR3. The D gene is left open where the match is weak. A row's size may be missing; if present it is once, few, many or a size class.

.,TRBV21-1,.,TRBJ1-2,TGTGCCAGCAGCATACGGGAACCGGGACAGAGTTACTATGGCTACACCTTC,CASSIREPGQSYYGYTF
.,TRBV3-1/TRBV3-2,.,TRBJ2-2,TGTGCCAGCAGCCAAGATTGGGGCGGGGTGGCCTCCGGGGAGCTGTTTTTT,CASSQDWGGVASGELFF
.,TRBV10-2,.,TRBJ2-7,TGCGCCAGCAAGTCGGGCCGACCAAGCTCCTACGAGCAGTACTTC,CASKSGRPSSYEQYF
.,TRBV11-1,.,TRBJ2-7,TGTGCCAGCAGCTTGGAGGGGAGGGAGCAGTACTTC,CASSLEGREQYF
.,TRBV5-1,TRBD1,TRBJ2-3,TGCGCCAGCAGCAGAGCCGACAGGGAACTCGGCACAGATACGCAGTATTTT,CASSRADRELGTDTQYF
.,TRBV18,.,TRBJ2-5,TGTGCCAGCTCAAGACTAGGTGAGGCGGAGACCCAGTACTTC,CASSRLGEAETQYF
once,TRBV11-2,.,TRBJ2-7,TGTGCCAGCAGCTTAGACGGATACGAGCAGTACTTC,CASSLDGYEQYF
.,TRBV5-6,.,TRBJ2-3,TGTGCCAGCAGCCCCGGGACTCTGGGTGTGGGAGATACGCAGTATTTT,CASSPGTLGVGDTQYF
.,TRBV12-3/TRBV12-4,.,TRBJ1-2,TGTGCCAGCAGCTCTGACAGTCACTATGGCTACACCTTC,CASSSDSHYGYTF
few,TRBV5-4,.,TRBJ2-7,TGTGCCAGCAGCGATCGATACGAGCAGTACTTC,CASSDRYEQYF
.,TRBV11-2,TRBD1,TRBJ1-6,TGTGCCAGCAGCTGGGGACAGGGAGGTTCACCCCTCCACTTT,CASSWGQGGSPLHF
once,TRBV18,.,TRBJ1-1,TGTGCCAGCTCACCGGGGGCTTCTTCGGGGTACTTT,CASSPGASSGYF
.,TRBV5-1,TRBD1,TRBJ2-1,TGCGCCAGCAGGGACAGGACCAATGAGCAGTTCTTC,CASRDRTNEQFF
.,TRBV7-9,TRBD2,TRBJ2-1,TGTGCCAGCAGCTTAGTAGGTGGGAGGGATAACAATGAGCAGTTCTTC,CASSLVGGRDNNEQFF
.,TRBV5-4,TRBD2,TRBJ2-7,TGTGCCAGTGCCAGAGCGGGAGACCCCTACGAGCAGTACTTC,CASARAGDPYEQYF
.,TRBV6-1,TRBD2,TRBJ2-5,TGTGCCAGCAGTGTCACTATTCCTGGGCTAGCGGAAACAGAGACCCAGTACTTC,CASSVTIPGLAETETQYF
.,TRBV2,.,TRBJ2-7,TGTGCCAGCAGTGATGGGACACCCTACGAGCAGTACTTC,CASSDGTPYEQYF
.,TRBV14,TRBD1,TRBJ1-1,TGTGCCAGCGGACAGGGGAAGACACACGGTGAAGCTTTCTTT,CASGQGKTHGEAFF
.,TRBV2,.,TRBJ2-7,TGTGCCAGCAGTATGTCCGGGGGGCCCGCCTACGAGCAGTACTTC,CASSMSGGPAYEQYF
.,TRBV28,TRBD2,TRBJ2-3,TGTGCCAGCAGTTTGGGCTCTCTAGCGGGAGCTAGCACAGATACGCAGTATTTT,CASSLGSLAGASTDTQYF
.,TRBV7-8,.,TRBJ2-7,TGTGCCAGCAGCTTAGATAGCGCCTACGAGCAGTACTTC,CASSLDSAYEQYF
.,TRBV5-6,.,TRBJ1-2,TGTGCCAGCAGCTTGGGGCGAAGGGGCGGCTATGGCTACACCTTC,CASSLGRRGGYGYTF
.,TRBV4-2,TRBD2,TRBJ2-1,TGTGCCAGCAGCCCCTCCCCCCTGGGACTAGCGGGAGTCAGAGAGCAGTTCTTC,CASSPSPLGLAGVREQFF
.,TRBV7-9,TRBD2,TRBJ2-7,TGTGCCAGTTCGGGGACTAGCGGGAGCGAGCAGTACTTC,CASSGTSGSEQYF
.,TRBV6-5,.,TRBJ1-2,TGTGCCAGCAGTTACGCCCAGTCCATTGGCTACACCTTC,CASSYAQSIGYTF
once,TRBV5-1,.,TRBJ1-4,TGCGCCAGCAGCTTAACCCCCGTGGAAAAACTGTTTTTT,CASSLTPVEKLFF
once,TRBV10-3,.,TRBJ1-4,TGTGCCATCAGTGGGGCGGAAAATGAAAAACTGTTTTTT,CAISGAENEKLFF
.,TRBV5-6,.,TRBJ1-2,TGTGCCAGCAGCTTGGCATCCGGGGCTGCTGGCTACACCTTC,CASSLASGAAGYTF
.,TRBV11-3,.,TRBJ1-1,TGTGCCAGCAGCCCTGGTGCCACGGACACTGAAGCTTTCTTT,CASSPGATDTEAFF
.,TRBV6-5,.,TRBJ2-7,TGTGCCAGCAGTTACTGGGTCGGAGACGAGCAGTACTTC,CASSYWVGDEQYF
.,TRBV4-1,.,TRBJ2-7,TGCGCCAGCAGCCAAGATCCCACAGGTAGTACCTACGAGCAGTACTTC,CASSQDPTGSTYEQYF
.,TRBV3-1/TRBV3-2,TRBD1,TRBJ2-3,TGTGCCAGCAGCCAAGGGTCGGACAGGGTAACAGATACGCAGTATTTT,CASSQGSDRVTDTQYF
.,TRBV27,TRBD2,TRBJ2-2,TGTGCCAGCAGCTCGATTACTAGCGGTGCTTACACCGGGGAGCTGTTTTTT,CASSSITSGAYTGELFF
.,TRBV5-1,.,TRBJ1-1,TGCGCCAGCAGCGGAGAAGTGAACACTGAAGCTTTCTTT,CASSGEVNTEAFF
.,TRBV7-9,.,TRBJ2-2,TGTGCCAGCAGCTTCAGGGATCCCGGGGAGCTGTTTTTT,CASSFRDPGELFF